One T cell receptor (beta chain) is described in this entry. CDR1 and CDR2 from the germline V gene are ENHRY and SYGVKD. Unmatched junction bases numbered 4, after V lost 3 bases and J lost 5 bases. The CDR3 runs 14 residues. Participant ages covered roughly 18 to 89 years across 25 or so US areas. In assigning cohorts, the study relied on participant-reported clinical history. Within 2 weeks of study entry, exposed participants had contacted a PCR-confirmed or clinician-diagnosed COVID-19 case. Methods used by the authors: Estimated nucleated cell counts came from reference gene primer amplification. Libraries were prepared by immunoSEQ multiplex PCR; TCRdb keeps only in-frame clonotypes and omits some of them. V, J and clone size reflect that table, while D and trimming were determined from the DNA. The data hold more than 200,000 clones, with approximately 88% observed a single time. These data come from a study of blood T cell repertoires in COVID-19.

The receptor's source is a woman aged 30 to 39 who had been exposed to COVID-19. The rearrangement uses TRBV10-3 and TRBJ2-7, with 10 bases aligning to TRBD1. Sequenced input: PBMCs or T cells enriched from blood (not recorded which). The CDR3 DNA sequence: TGTGCCATCAGTGACCTCGGGACAGGGGACGAGCAGTACTTC. Residues: CAISDLGTGDEQYF.